The 24 T cell receptor beta chains given below trace back to one sample, sequenced in a study of blood T cell repertoires in COVID-19. The repertoire was sequenced with immunoSEQ multiplex PCR; TCRdb's copy has only in-frame clones and lacks some. There are some 220,000 clones in the sample; around four fifths occur only once, and about 6.3% lies in the top ten. Source material: peripheral blood. These TCRs come from an older woman with active or convalescent COVID-19.

V gene TRBV5-1 combines with J gene TRBJ2-2; 8 bases match TRBD2. The J segment lost 8 bases and the V segment lost 4 bases, leaving 10 bases of the junction unmatched. CDR3 length: 15 amino acids. From germline, CDR1 is SGHRS and CDR2 YFSETQ. Here the CDR3 reads CASSRFLTSAGELFF. For the CDR3, the DNA is TGCGCCAGCAGCCGCTTCTTGACTAGCGCGGGGGAGCTGTTTTTT.

The gene calls are TRBV10-3 and TRBJ2-2; 7 nucleotides agree with TRBD1. The CDR3 covers 15 residues. The trim removed 8 bases at V and 6 bases at J, leaving 12 bases unmatched. Germline CDR1 reads ENHRY; CDR2 reads SYGVKD. The chain's CDR3 is CAIYSAHRGAGELFF. CDR3 nucleotides: TGTGCCATCTATTCGGCCCACAGGGGAGCCGGGGAGCTGTTTTTT.

The gene calls are TRBV5-6 and TRBJ1-5, with TRBD1 matching 8 bases. Germline trimming cut 0 bases from V and 6 bases from J; bases unmatched to any gene: 11. The CDR3 is 17 residues long. Germline loops: CDR1 SGHDT, CDR2 YYEEEE. The CDR3 DNA sequence: TGTGCCAGCAGCTTGGGTACTGGACAGGGCATACGTCAGCCCCAGCATTTT. Translation: CASSLGTGQGIRQPQHF.

This clone was seen just once. Given a much more abundant clone one base away, this may be a read error. CDR3 loop: CASSLQGYEQYF. CDR3 nucleotide sequence: TGCGCCAGCAGCCTCCAGGGCTACGAGCAGTACTTC. V gene TRBV10-2 combines with J gene TRBJ2-7; tentatively, D is TRBD1 (5 bases). Trimming left V 6 bases short and J 3 bases short, with 9 bases between. In germline, CDR1 is WSHSY, CDR2 SAAADI. The CDR3 totals 12 residues.

The J gene is TRBJ1-2, the V gene TRBV28, with 7 nucleotides matching TRBD1. J was trimmed by 4 bases and V by 6 bases; bases with no gene match: 8. The CDR3 runs to 14 residues. Germline V CDR1 and CDR2: MDHEN, SYDVKM. The CDR3 is CASRPTGTSYGYTF. The CDR3 DNA follows: TGTGCCAGCAGACCGACAGGGACTTCCTATGGCTACACCTTC.

This chain connects TRBV9 to TRBJ2-7; unclear D gene. Germline V gene lookup returns CDR1 SGDLS and CDR2 YYNGEE. With 0 bases removed from V and 5 bases from J, the gap between germline ends came to 18 bases. There are 16 residues in the CDR3. In DNA, the CDR3 is TGTGCCAGCAGCGTAGCTCCCCAGGCCCCTGGCAACGAGCAGTACTTC. It yields the protein CASSVAPQAPGNEQYF.

The chain is built from TRBV18 and TRBJ1-2, with 9 bases that match TRBD1. CDR3 length equals 15 residues. Per the germline V gene, CDR1 is KGHSH and CDR2 is LQKENI. The V segment lost 5 bases and the J segment 1 base; nucleotides outside the gene matches: 5. The CDR3 reads CASSVDRGINYGYTF. The CDR3 region has the DNA TGTGCCAGCTCAGTTGACAGGGGGATTAACTATGGCTACACCTTC.

The rearrangement uses TRBV2 and TRBJ1-2; the D gene is possibly TRBD1 (5 bases). V lost 7 bases to trimming and J lost 13 bases, with 19 bases between them. The germline V gene has CDR1 SNHLY and CDR2 FYNNEI. This CDR3 is 12 amino acids long. The CDR3 protein is CASKKEGSFPTF. Here the CDR3 DNA reads TGTGCCAGCAAGAAGGAGGGGTCATTCCCCACCTTC.

The genes are TRBV28 and TRBJ2-1; D might be TRBD2 (5 bases). Trimming stripped 7 bases from V and 3 bases from J, with 22 bases between. CDR3 size: 17 residues. Per germline, CDR1 MDHEN and CDR2 SYDVKM. CDR3 in DNA: TGTGCCAGCACGCTGGGAGACCTACAACCCCACTACAATGAGCAGTTCTTC. It is translated as CASTLGDLQPHYNEQFF.

J is TRBJ2-7 and V is TRBV6-5, with TRBD2 matching 9 bases. V lost 6 bases, J lost 3 bases, and 9 bases stayed unmatched. The CDR3 covers 15 residues. The germline V gene encodes CDR1 MNHEY and CDR2 SVGAGI. The CDR3 loop is CASSSASGIYYEQYF. CDR3 DNA sequence: TGTGCCAGCAGCTCAGCTAGCGGGATTTACTACGAGCAGTACTTC.

The chain carries TRBV5-1 and TRBJ2-7, with TRBD1 matching over 8 bases. This CDR3 has 15 residues. Germline CDR1 SGHRS, CDR2 YFSETQ. Trimming removed 0 bases from V and 4 bases from J; junction bases left unmatched: 6. This chain's CDR3 is CASSLGQGAVYEQYV. The CDR3 DNA is TGCGCCAGCAGCTTGGGGCAGGGGGCGGTTTACGAGCAGTACGTC.

The gene calls are TRBV29-1 and TRBJ2-1, with a weak D call TRBD1 (6 bases). The CDR3 is 15 amino acids. Trimming removed 4 bases at V and 0 bases at J, with 13 bases between. From germline, CDR1 is SQVTM and CDR2 ANQGSEA. As DNA, the CDR3 is TGCAGCGTTGTACAGGGTGTGGACTCCTACAATGAGCAGTTCTTC. Encoded protein: CSVVQGVDSYNEQFF.

The V call is TRBV3-1 (or the pseudogene TRBV3-2), the J call TRBJ1-1; 7 bases fit TRBD1. The junction had 9 bases not matched to a gene; V was cut back by 4 bases and J by 4 bases. The germline CDR1 and CDR2 sequences are LGHDT and YNNKEL (reference sequence). CDR3 length: 15 residues. CDR3 bases: TGTGCCAGCAGCCGGGGGCAGGGGGTCGGCACTGAAGCTTTCTTT. This sequence encodes CASSRGQGVGTEAFF.

The genes are TRBV27 and TRBJ2-1, with a tentative D call TRBD1 (6 bases). V was pared by 2 bases and J by 10 bases, with 15 bases between. Germline values: CDR1 MNHEY, CDR2 SMNVEV (reference sequence). The CDR3 has 14 amino acids. The CDR3 nucleotides are TGTGCCAGCAGTTTAGTGACAGGCCCTAGGGAGCAGTTCTTC. Its translation is CASSLVTGPREQFF.

The chain recombines TRBV6-1 with TRBJ2-5, with 10 bases fitting TRBD2. The CDR3 consists of 16 residues. Germline lookup yields CDR1 MNHNS and CDR2 SASEGT. V lost 1 base, J lost 5 bases, and 7 bases stayed unmatched. CDR3 amino acids: CASSEGVAGGWETQYF. The DNA of the CDR3 is TGTGCCAGCAGTGAAGGGGTAGCGGGGGGCTGGGAGACCCAGTACTTC.

V usage is TRBV29-1 and J usage is TRBJ2-3, with D perhaps matching TRBD2 (7 bases). Germline-derived CDR1 and CDR2 are SQVTM and ANQGSEA. V lost 5 bases to trimming and J lost 7 bases, with 31 bases between them. This CDR3 spans 18 amino acids. Here the CDR3 DNA reads TGCAGCGTTTCCCCTAGGGTAGGAGGGGGGGTCCGCGTGAATACGCAGTATTTT. Protein: CSVSPRVGGGVRVNTQYF.

The rearrangement uses TRBV18 and TRBJ1-2; D perhaps matches TRBD1 (6 bases). V lost 2 bases, J lost 2 bases, and 12 bases lay in between. This CDR3 is 15 amino acids long. The germline gives CDR1 KGHSH, CDR2 LQKENI. CDR3: CASSPIGQGNYGYTF. CDR3 bases: TGTGCCAGCTCACCAATCGGGCAGGGGAACTATGGCTACACCTTC. Supplemented by reference TRBV18 and TRBJ1-2, the full variable domain reads NAGVMQNPRHLVRRRGQEARLRCSPMKGHSHVYWYRQLPEEGLKFMVYLQKENIIDESGMPKERFSAEFPKEGPSILRIQQVVRGDSAAYFCASSPIGQGNYGYTFGSGTRLTVV.

The chain links TRBV5-4 to TRBJ2-1; D unclear. This CDR3 is built from 11 residues. Germline values: CDR1 SGHNT, CDR2 YYREEE (reference sequence). Trimming took off 0 bases at V and 9 bases at J, with 4 bases between the two ends. The CDR3 protein is CASSLVSEQFF. The CDR3 nucleotides read TGTGCCAGCAGCTTGGTTAGTGAGCAGTTCTTC.

The rearrangement links TRBV19 to TRBJ2-2; D is perhaps TRBD2 (5 bases). Germline loops: CDR1 LNHDA, CDR2 SQIVND (reference sequence). Between the trimmed V and J ends, which lost 3 bases and 4 bases, there was a span of 9 bases. The CDR3 consists of 14 residues. The chain's CDR3 is CASSMARGTGELFF. The CDR3 DNA follows: TGTGCCAGTAGTATGGCCCGGGGCACCGGGGAGCTGTTTTTT. The whole variable domain, filled in from reference TRBV19 and TRBJ2-2, reads DGGITQSPKYLFRKEGQNVTLSCEQNLNHDAMYWYRQDPGQGLRLIYYSQIVNDFQKGDIAEGYSVSREKKESFPLTVTSAQKNPTAFYLCASSMARGTGELFFGEGSRLTVL.

The chain recombines TRBV19 with TRBJ2-7; TRBD2 matches at 7 bases. The CDR3 extends over 13 amino acids. CDR1 LNHDA and CDR2 SQIVND come from the germline V gene (reference sequence). The J segment lost 6 bases and the V segment lost 4 bases, leaving 6 bases of the junction unmatched. DNA of the CDR3: TGTGCCAGTAGTACCACGGGGGGTTCCGAGCAGTACTTC. Its translation is CASSTTGGSEQYF.

The chain recombines TRBV6-5 with TRBJ2-1; 7 positions agree with TRBD1. Per the germline V gene, CDR1 is MNHEY and CDR2 is SVGAGI. V lost 2 bases and J lost 7; bases outside the gene matches: 5. The CDR3 consists of 14 residues. In DNA form, the CDR3 reads TGTGCCAGCAGTTACAAACAGGGGATGAATGAGCAGTTCTTC. It codes for CASSYKQGMNEQFF.

CDR3 nucleotide sequence: TGCGCCAGCAGCTTGGAAGGGACTAATTCTGGAAACACCATATATTTT. It translates to CASSLEGTNSGNTIYF. The V call is TRBV5-1, the J call TRBJ1-3, with D perhaps TRBD1 (5 bases). V was trimmed by 0 bases and J by 1 base, leaving 11 bases between them. The germline CDR1 and CDR2 sequences are SGHRS and YFSETQ. The CDR3 covers 16 residues.

The chain carries TRBV6-5 and TRBJ1-4, with D possibly matching TRBD1 (5 bases). Between the trimmed V and J ends, which lost 2 bases and 4 bases, there was a span of 8 bases. The germline V gene has CDR1 MNHEY and CDR2 SVGAGI. The CDR3 consists of 14 residues. The CDR3 sequence: CASSYKGLNEKLFF. CDR3 coding DNA: TGTGCCAGCAGTTACAAGGGGCTTAATGAAAAACTGTTTTTT.

Note on this clone: Other nucleotide sequences in the sample specify the same CDR3. The rearrangement uses TRBV28 and TRBJ1-4, with TRBD1 identical over 7 bases. This CDR3 region has 12 residues. V dropped 6 bases and J dropped 5; count of bases not matched to a gene: 0. Germline V gene sequence: CDR1 MDHEN, CDR2 SYDVKM. This chain's CDR3 is CASRQGNEKLFF. The CDR3 DNA reads TGTGCCAGCAGACAGGGGAATGAAAAACTGTTTTTT.